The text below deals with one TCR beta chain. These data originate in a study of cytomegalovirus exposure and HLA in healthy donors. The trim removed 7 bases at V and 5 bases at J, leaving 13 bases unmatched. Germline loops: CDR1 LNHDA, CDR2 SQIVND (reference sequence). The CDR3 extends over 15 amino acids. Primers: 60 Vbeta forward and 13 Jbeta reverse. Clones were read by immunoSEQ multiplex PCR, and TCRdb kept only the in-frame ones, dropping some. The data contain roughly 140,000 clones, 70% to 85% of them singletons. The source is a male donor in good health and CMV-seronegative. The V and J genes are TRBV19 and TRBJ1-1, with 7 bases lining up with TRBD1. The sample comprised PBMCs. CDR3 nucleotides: TGTGCCAGTATACAAAGGGGGCGGAGGGAGACTGAAGCTTTCTTT. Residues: CASIQRGRRETEAFF.